This is a list of T cell receptor beta chains from one sample in a study of identical twins. TCRdb analysed the 5' RACE reads with MiXCR anew, one entry per CDR3 protein. The sample lists some 260,000 distinct CDR3 sequences; roughly an eighth were seen once. The sample comprised memory (CD45RO+) T cells sorted from blood. These receptors all stem from a woman between 18 and 29 years old in good health. CDR3s include the opening cysteine and the closing phenylalanine or tryptophan. Each record gives: J gene, D gene, clone size, V gene, CDR3 DNA, CDR3 protein. The D gene is left open where the match is weak. Size is omitted from some rows. Given values are once, few, many or a class for expanded clones.

j_gene: TRBJ1-6; d_gene: TRBD1; abundance: many; v_gene: TRBV27; CDR3nt: TGTGCCAGCAGTCCGCGGGACAGGCCGAATTCACCCCTCCACTTT; CDR3aa: CASSPRDRPNSPLHF
j_gene: TRBJ2-7; d_gene: TRBD2; abundance: few; v_gene: TRBV10-3; CDR3nt: TGTGCCACCGGAGGGACTAGCGGGACCTACGAGCAGTACTTC; CDR3aa: CATGGTSGTYEQYF
j_gene: TRBJ2-4; d_gene: .; abundance: few; v_gene: TRBV6-1; CDR3nt: TGTGCCAGCAGTGAAGCCCCAGGGAACATTCAGTACTTC; CDR3aa: CASSEAPGNIQYF
j_gene: TRBJ2-5; d_gene: .; abundance: .; v_gene: TRBV28; CDR3nt: TGTGCCAGCAGTCCCCGAGGCGAGGGGGGGTCGCCGAGAAAGACCCAGTACTTC; CDR3aa: CASSPRGEGGSPRKTQYF
j_gene: TRBJ2-7; d_gene: .; abundance: .; v_gene: TRBV7-2; CDR3nt: TGTGCCAGCAGCCAAAGTGGACGTTTCTACGAGCAGTACTTC; CDR3aa: CASSQSGRFYEQYF
j_gene: TRBJ2-3; d_gene: .; abundance: .; v_gene: TRBV6-5; CDR3nt: TGTGCCAGCAGGTTACGAGGCTGGGAAAGCACAGATACGCAGTATTTT; CDR3aa: CASRLRGWESTDTQYF
j_gene: TRBJ1-2; d_gene: TRBD1; abundance: .; v_gene: TRBV4-1; CDR3nt: TGCGCCAGCAGCAACCAGGGGGGCTATGGCTACACCTTC; CDR3aa: CASSNQGGYGYTF
j_gene: TRBJ2-7; d_gene: TRBD2; abundance: few; v_gene: TRBV5-5; CDR3nt: TGTGCCAGCAGCTCCACCTCGGGACTAGTTTACGAGCAGTACTTC; CDR3aa: CASSSTSGLVYEQYF
j_gene: TRBJ2-1; d_gene: .; abundance: many; v_gene: TRBV7-2; CDR3nt: TGTGCCAGCAGCCCGCGAGGTTTCAATGAGCAGTTCTTC; CDR3aa: CASSPRGFNEQFF
j_gene: TRBJ2-7; d_gene: .; abundance: .; v_gene: TRBV4-3; CDR3nt: TGCGCCAGCAGCCAAGCGGGGCGACAGCTGTACGAGCAGTACTTC; CDR3aa: CASSQAGRQLYEQYF
j_gene: TRBJ2-2; d_gene: TRBD2; abundance: many; v_gene: TRBV5-6; CDR3nt: TGTGCCAGCAGCTTGAGACTAGCGGGGGCGAACACCGGGGAGCTGTTTTTT; CDR3aa: CASSLRLAGANTGELFF
j_gene: TRBJ2-2; d_gene: .; abundance: .; v_gene: TRBV6-2/TRBV6-3; CDR3nt: TGTGCCAGCAGTTACGCAGCAGGCGGGGAGCTGTTTTTT; CDR3aa: CASSYAAGGELFF
j_gene: TRBJ2-3; d_gene: .; abundance: .; v_gene: TRBV5-6; CDR3nt: TGTGCCAGCAGCTTACTGGGTGCGAGGGATACGCAGTATTTT; CDR3aa: CASSLLGARDTQYF
j_gene: TRBJ2-7; d_gene: TRBD1; abundance: few; v_gene: TRBV12-5; CDR3nt: TGTGCTAGTGGTTCACAGGGGGCGCGGGAGCAGTACTTC; CDR3aa: CASGSQGAREQYF
j_gene: TRBJ1-2; d_gene: TRBD1; abundance: few; v_gene: TRBV5-6; CDR3nt: TGTGCCAGCACCCTCCGGACAGGGGCATCTGGCTACACCTTC; CDR3aa: CASTLRTGASGYTF
j_gene: TRBJ2-1; d_gene: TRBD2; abundance: few; v_gene: TRBV27; CDR3nt: TGTGCCAGCAGTCGGACTAGCGGGGGGGCAAAGCAGTTCTTC; CDR3aa: CASSRTSGGAKQFF
j_gene: TRBJ2-1; d_gene: .; abundance: few; v_gene: TRBV24-1; CDR3nt: TGTGCCACCAGTGATTCGACAGGAGGATGGCATGAGCAGTTCTTC; CDR3aa: CATSDSTGGWHEQFF